The clone carrying this TCR beta chain was recorded many times. The antigen remains undetermined. TCRdb processed the 5' RACE reads anew with MiXCR; each CDR3 protein has one entry. The sample lists about 120,000 distinct CDR3 sequences; roughly 3.2% were seen once. CDR1 is SEHNR and CDR2 is FQNEAQ in the germline V gene (reference sequence). The CDR3 runs to 15 residues. V lost 5 bases to trimming and J lost 5 bases; unmatched junction nucleotides: 6. This sample was taken from a study of neurological immune-mediated disorders. Study results and caveats: TCR-beta repertoires seemed private in all groups, with no expanded CDR3 amino acid sequences shared.

Sequences were obtained from PBMCs. The receptor's source is a woman aged 25-40 years with multiple sclerosis. The genes are TRBV7-9 and TRBJ1-1; TRBD1 matches at 12 bases. The CDR3 sequence is CASSTQGQGATEAFF. The DNA of the CDR3 is TGTGCCAGCAGCACCCAGGGACAGGGGGCGACTGAAGCTTTCTTT.